These T cell receptor beta chains were read from a single sample in a study of blood T cell repertoires in COVID-19. The method was immunoSEQ multiplex PCR; TCRdb's version includes in-frame clones alone and lacks a portion of them. The repertoire consists of 300,000 or so clones, with 65% to 90% occurring once and the leading ten covering about 4.2%. The sequencing sample was made of PBMCs or T cells enriched from blood (not recorded which). The receptors shown here come from a middle-aged woman with acute COVID-19. Both conserved end residues are part of each CDR3. Fields, in order: J gene, clone size, V gene, D gene, CDR3 protein, CDR3 DNA. A D gene is named only where the DNA matches it firmly. Clone size, where shown, is once, few, many, or a class for clones that have expanded.

j_gene: TRBJ2-1; abundance: NA; v_gene: TRBV5-4; d_gene: TRBD2; CDR3aa: CASSIGTSGGSYEQFF; CDR3nt: TGTGCCAGCAGCATTGGGACTAGCGGGGGGTCGTATGAGCAGTTCTTC
j_gene: TRBJ2-3; abundance: NA; v_gene: TRBV5-1; d_gene: TRBD2; CDR3aa: CASSGLAGANTQYF; CDR3nt: TGCGCCAGCAGCGGCCTAGCGGGGGCCAATACGCAGTATTTT
j_gene: TRBJ1-4; abundance: NA; v_gene: TRBV4-3; d_gene: TRBD1; CDR3aa: CASSQRRGRNEKLFF; CDR3nt: TGCGCCAGCAGCCAGCGCAGGGGGAGAAATGAAAAACTGTTTTTT
j_gene: TRBJ2-7; abundance: once; v_gene: TRBV7-6; d_gene: TRBD1; CDR3aa: CASSLPAGTGFGEQYF; CDR3nt: TGTGCCAGCAGCTTACCAGCCGGGACAGGGTTCGGGGAGCAGTACTTC
j_gene: TRBJ2-3; abundance: NA; v_gene: TRBV5-4; d_gene: TRBD2; CDR3aa: CASRLAGADTQYF; CDR3nt: TGTGCCAGCAGACTAGCGGGAGCAGATACGCAGTATTTT
j_gene: TRBJ2-3; abundance: NA; v_gene: TRBV9; d_gene: NA; CDR3aa: CASSAGEPPKLNTQYF; CDR3nt: TGTGCCAGCAGCGCCGGTGAACCCCCTAAGTTGAATACGCAGTATTTT
j_gene: TRBJ1-4; abundance: NA; v_gene: TRBV9; d_gene: NA; CDR3aa: CASSVGPGPVGEKLFF; CDR3nt: TGTGCCAGCAGCGTAGGCCCAGGGCCCGTCGGAGAAAAACTGTTTTTT
j_gene: TRBJ1-6; abundance: NA; v_gene: TRBV6-5; d_gene: NA; CDR3aa: CASTGSSSYNSPLHF; CDR3nt: TGTGCCAGTACAGGCTCGAGCTCCTATAATTCACCCCTCCACTTT
j_gene: TRBJ2-3; abundance: NA; v_gene: TRBV7-2; d_gene: TRBD2; CDR3aa: CASSLGGRGLATSTDTQYF; CDR3nt: TGTGCCAGCAGCTTAGGAGGGAGAGGACTAGCGACTAGCACAGATACGCAGTATTTT
j_gene: TRBJ1-6; abundance: NA; v_gene: TRBV10-3; d_gene: TRBD1; CDR3aa: CATRPLGQENSPLHF; CDR3nt: TGTGCCACCCGGCCCCTCGGACAGGAAAATTCACCCCTCCACTTT
j_gene: TRBJ2-1; abundance: NA; v_gene: TRBV12-3/TRBV12-4; d_gene: NA; CDR3aa: CASSPQYNEQFF; CDR3nt: TGTGCCAGCAGTCCCCAATACAATGAGCAGTTCTTC
j_gene: TRBJ1-6; abundance: NA; v_gene: TRBV7-9; d_gene: NA; CDR3aa: CASSLGEKTLSPLHF; CDR3nt: TGTGCCAGCAGCTTAGGAGAGAAAACTCTTTCACCCCTCCACTTT
j_gene: TRBJ1-1; abundance: NA; v_gene: TRBV12-3/TRBV12-4; d_gene: NA; CDR3aa: CASSHTKRTEAFF; CDR3nt: TGTGCCAGCAGCCATACTAAGCGCACTGAAGCTTTCTTT
j_gene: TRBJ1-5; abundance: NA; v_gene: TRBV7-9; d_gene: TRBD1; CDR3aa: CASSRQGSNQPQHF; CDR3nt: TGTGCCAGCAGTAGACAGGGGAGCAATCAGCCCCAGCATTTT
j_gene: TRBJ1-2; abundance: NA; v_gene: TRBV12-3/TRBV12-4; d_gene: NA; CDR3aa: CASSLYRDGYTF; CDR3nt: TGTGCCAGCAGTTTATACAGGGATGGCTACACCTTC
j_gene: TRBJ1-3; abundance: NA; v_gene: TRBV7-9; d_gene: TRBD1; CDR3aa: CASSWGPDRGSGNTIYF; CDR3nt: TGTGCCAGCAGCTGGGGCCCGGACAGGGGCTCTGGAAACACCATATATTTT
j_gene: TRBJ2-1; abundance: NA; v_gene: TRBV6-5; d_gene: TRBD2; CDR3aa: CASSRLGGGGEQFF; CDR3nt: TGTGCCAGCAGTAGATTAGGCGGGGGGGGAGAGCAGTTCTTC
j_gene: TRBJ2-7; abundance: once; v_gene: TRBV27; d_gene: TRBD1; CDR3aa: CASSRRPGQGFHEQYF; CDR3nt: TGTGCCAGCAGTCGGAGACCGGGACAGGGTTTCCACGAGCAGTACTTC
j_gene: TRBJ2-7; abundance: NA; v_gene: TRBV7-2; d_gene: TRBD1; CDR3aa: CASSSQGQGSYEQYF; CDR3nt: TGTGCCAGCAGCTCCCAAGGACAGGGGTCCTACGAGCAGTACTTC
j_gene: TRBJ1-4; abundance: NA; v_gene: TRBV7-9; d_gene: NA; CDR3aa: CASGLIGGDEKLFF; CDR3nt: TGTGCCAGCGGATTGATCGGAGGGGATGAAAAACTGTTTTTT
j_gene: TRBJ2-7; abundance: NA; v_gene: TRBV7-9; d_gene: NA; CDR3aa: CASSPVAPYEQYF; CDR3nt: TGTGCCAGCAGCCCCGTGGCCCCCTACGAGCAGTACTTC
j_gene: TRBJ2-7; abundance: NA; v_gene: TRBV4-2; d_gene: TRBD2; CDR3aa: CASSQVTSGGGYEQYF; CDR3nt: TGTGCCAGCAGCCAAGTGACTAGCGGGGGGGGATACGAGCAGTACTTC
j_gene: TRBJ2-7; abundance: NA; v_gene: TRBV6-6; d_gene: TRBD1; CDR3aa: CASRPGQGGREQYF; CDR3nt: TGTGCCAGCAGGCCCGGACAGGGAGGAAGGGAGCAGTACTTC
j_gene: TRBJ1-2; abundance: NA; v_gene: TRBV4-3; d_gene: NA; CDR3aa: CASSQDMFSVGYTF; CDR3nt: TGCGCCAGCAGCCAAGATATGTTTAGTGTGGGCTACACCTTC
j_gene: TRBJ1-6; abundance: NA; v_gene: TRBV28; d_gene: NA; CDR3aa: CASSFAATVNNSPLHF; CDR3nt: TGTGCCAGCAGTTTCGCGGCGACGGTTAATAATTCACCCCTCCACTTT
j_gene: TRBJ1-5; abundance: NA; v_gene: TRBV28; d_gene: NA; CDR3aa: CASSIVGGISNQPQHF; CDR3nt: TGTGCCAGCAGTATCGTAGGGGGAATTAGCAATCAGCCCCAGCATTTT
j_gene: TRBJ1-1; abundance: NA; v_gene: TRBV7-8; d_gene: NA; CDR3aa: CASSLAGGGNTEAFF; CDR3nt: TGTGCCAGCAGCTTAGCGGGGGGTGGGAACACTGAAGCTTTCTTT
j_gene: TRBJ1-5; abundance: NA; v_gene: TRBV6-5; d_gene: NA; CDR3aa: CASSPPAGYGQPQHF; CDR3nt: TGTGCCAGCAGTCCCCCCGCAGGGTACGGTCAGCCCCAGCATTTT